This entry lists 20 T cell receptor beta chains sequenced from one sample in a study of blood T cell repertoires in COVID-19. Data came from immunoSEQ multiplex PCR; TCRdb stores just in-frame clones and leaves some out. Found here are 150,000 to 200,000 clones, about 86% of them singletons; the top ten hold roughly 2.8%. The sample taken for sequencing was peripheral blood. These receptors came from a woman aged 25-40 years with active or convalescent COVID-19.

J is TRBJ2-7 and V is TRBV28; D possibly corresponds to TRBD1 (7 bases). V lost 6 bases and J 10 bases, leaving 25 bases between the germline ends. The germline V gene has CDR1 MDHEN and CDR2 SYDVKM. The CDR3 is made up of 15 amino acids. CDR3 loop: CASRTGEVREVGQYF. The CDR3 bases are TGTGCCAGCAGAACAGGGGAGGTCCGAGAAGTTGGTCAGTACTTC.

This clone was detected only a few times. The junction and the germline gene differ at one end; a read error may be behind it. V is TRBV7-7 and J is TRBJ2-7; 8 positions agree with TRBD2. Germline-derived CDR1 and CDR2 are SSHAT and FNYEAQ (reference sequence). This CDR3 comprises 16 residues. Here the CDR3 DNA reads TGTGCTAGCAGCTCCGCGCGGGGGGAGGTCCCCAACGAGCAGTACTTC. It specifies CASSSARGEVPNEQYF.

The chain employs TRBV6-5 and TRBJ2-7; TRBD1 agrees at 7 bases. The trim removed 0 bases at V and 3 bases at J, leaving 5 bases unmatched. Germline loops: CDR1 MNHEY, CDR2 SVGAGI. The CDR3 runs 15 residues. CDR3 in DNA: TGTGCCAGCAGTTACTCGGGACAGATGTTCTACGAGCAGTACTTC. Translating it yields CASSYSGQMFYEQYF.

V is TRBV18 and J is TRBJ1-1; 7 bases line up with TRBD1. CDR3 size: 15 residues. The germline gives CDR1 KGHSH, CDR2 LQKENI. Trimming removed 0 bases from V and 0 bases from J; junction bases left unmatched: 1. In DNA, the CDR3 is TGTGCCAGCTCACCACCGGGACAGATGAACACTGAAGCTTTCTTT. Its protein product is CASSPPGQMNTEAFF.

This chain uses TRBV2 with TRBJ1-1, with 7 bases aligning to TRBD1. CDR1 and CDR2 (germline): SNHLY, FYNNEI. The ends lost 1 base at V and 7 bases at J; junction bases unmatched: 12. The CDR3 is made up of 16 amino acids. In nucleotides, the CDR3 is TGTGCCAGCAGTGAAGGGCTCGCAGGGGGAAGAGGTGAAGCTTTCTTT. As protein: CASSEGLAGGRGEAFF. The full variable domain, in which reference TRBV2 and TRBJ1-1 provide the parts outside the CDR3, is EPEVTQTPSHQVTQMGQEVILRCVPISNHLYFYWYRQILGQKVEFLVSFYNNEISEKSEIFDDQFSVERPDGSNFTLKIRSTKLEDSAMYFCASSEGLAGGRGEAFFGQGTRLTVV.

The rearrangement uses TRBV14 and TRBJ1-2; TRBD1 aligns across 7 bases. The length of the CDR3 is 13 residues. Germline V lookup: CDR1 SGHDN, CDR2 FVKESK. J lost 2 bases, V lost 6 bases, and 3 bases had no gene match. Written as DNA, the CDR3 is TGTGCCAGCAGGGCGGGACAGAACTATGGCTACACCTTC. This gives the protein CASRAGQNYGYTF.

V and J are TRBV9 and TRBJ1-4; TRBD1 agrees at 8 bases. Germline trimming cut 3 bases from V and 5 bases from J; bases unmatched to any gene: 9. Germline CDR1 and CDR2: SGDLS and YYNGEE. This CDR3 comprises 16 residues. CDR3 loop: CASSGSTGGRNEKLFF. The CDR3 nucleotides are TGTGCCAGCAGCGGTTCTACAGGGGGTAGAAATGAAAAACTGTTTTTT.

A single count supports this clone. The CDR3, as DNA: TGTGCCAGCACCCCAACCCACAGACCACAGACCTTAGGCTACACCTTC. Encoded protein: CASTPTHRPQTLGYTF. The chain carries TRBV2 and TRBJ1-2; D ambiguous. The ends were cut back, 7 bases at V and 8 bases at J, with 26 bases in the middle. The length of the CDR3 is 16 residues. The germline V gene encodes CDR1 SNHLY and CDR2 FYNNEI.

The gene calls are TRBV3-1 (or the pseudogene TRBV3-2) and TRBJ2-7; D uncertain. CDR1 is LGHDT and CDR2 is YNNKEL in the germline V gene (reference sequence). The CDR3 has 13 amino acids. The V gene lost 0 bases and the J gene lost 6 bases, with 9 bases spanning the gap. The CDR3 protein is CASSQEAGSEQYF. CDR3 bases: TGTGCCAGCAGCCAAGAGGCAGGCTCCGAGCAGTACTTC.

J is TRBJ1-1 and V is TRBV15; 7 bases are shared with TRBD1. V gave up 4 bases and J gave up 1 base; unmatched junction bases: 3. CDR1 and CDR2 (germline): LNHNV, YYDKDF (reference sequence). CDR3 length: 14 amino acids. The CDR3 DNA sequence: TGTGCCACCAGCAAGGACAGGACGAACACTGAAGCTTTCTTT. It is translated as CATSKDRTNTEAFF.

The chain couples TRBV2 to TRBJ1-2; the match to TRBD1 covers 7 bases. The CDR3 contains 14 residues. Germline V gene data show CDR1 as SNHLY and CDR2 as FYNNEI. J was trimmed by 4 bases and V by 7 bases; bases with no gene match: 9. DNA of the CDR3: TGTGCCAGCATCTTAGGGGGCAGAGGCTATGGCTACACCTTC. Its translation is CASILGGRGYGYTF.

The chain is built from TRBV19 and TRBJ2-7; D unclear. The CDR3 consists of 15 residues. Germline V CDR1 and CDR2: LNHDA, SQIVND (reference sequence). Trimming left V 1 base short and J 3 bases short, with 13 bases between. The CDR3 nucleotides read TGTGCCAGTAGTATAGGCGGTCTTTGGGTCTACGAGCAGTACTTC. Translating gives CASSIGGLWVYEQYF.

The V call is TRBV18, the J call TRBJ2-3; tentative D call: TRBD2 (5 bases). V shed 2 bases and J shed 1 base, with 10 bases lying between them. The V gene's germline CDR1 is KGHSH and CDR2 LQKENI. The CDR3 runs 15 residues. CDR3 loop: CASSPALDRTDTQYF. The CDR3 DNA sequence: TGTGCCAGCTCACCAGCACTAGATCGCACAGATACGCAGTATTTT.

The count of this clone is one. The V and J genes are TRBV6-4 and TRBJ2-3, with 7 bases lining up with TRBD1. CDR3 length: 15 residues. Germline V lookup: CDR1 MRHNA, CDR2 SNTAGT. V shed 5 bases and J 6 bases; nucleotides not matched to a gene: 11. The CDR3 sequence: CASSRSGGSLDTQYF. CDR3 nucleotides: TGTGCCAGCAGTAGGTCAGGGGGAAGTTTGGATACGCAGTATTTT.

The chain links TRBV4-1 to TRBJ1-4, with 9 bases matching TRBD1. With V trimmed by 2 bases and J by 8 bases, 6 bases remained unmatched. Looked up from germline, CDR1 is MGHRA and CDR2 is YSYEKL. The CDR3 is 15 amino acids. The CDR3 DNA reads TGCGCCAGCAGCCAAATACAGGGGGCTGGAGAAAAACTGTTTTTT. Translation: CASSQIQGAGEKLFF.

CDR3 sequence (DNA): TGTGCCAGCAGCTTCCTGGAGGACACTGAAGCTTTCTTT. Translated: CASSFLEDTEAFF. V usage is TRBV5-4 and J usage is TRBJ1-1, with D uncertain. The CDR3 sequence is 13 residues long. Per germline, CDR1 SGHNT and CDR2 YYREEE (reference sequence). V was pared by 2 bases and J by 3 bases, with 8 bases between.

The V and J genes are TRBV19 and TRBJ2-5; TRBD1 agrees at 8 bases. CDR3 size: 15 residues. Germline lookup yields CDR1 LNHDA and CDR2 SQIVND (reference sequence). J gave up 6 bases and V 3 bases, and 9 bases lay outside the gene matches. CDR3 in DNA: TGTGCCAGTAGTATCCTCGGACAGGGAGCACAGACCCAGTACTTC. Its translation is CASSILGQGAQTQYF.

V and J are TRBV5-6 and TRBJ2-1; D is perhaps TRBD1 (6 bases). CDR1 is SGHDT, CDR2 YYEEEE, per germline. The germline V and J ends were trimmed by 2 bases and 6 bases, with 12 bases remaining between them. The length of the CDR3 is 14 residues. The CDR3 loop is CASSFPGVINEQFF. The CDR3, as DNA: TGTGCCAGCAGCTTCCCAGGGGTCATCAATGAGCAGTTCTTC. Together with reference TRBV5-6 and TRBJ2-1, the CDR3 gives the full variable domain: DAGVTQSPTHLIKTRGQQVTLRCSPKSGHDTVSWYQQALGQGPQFIFQYYEEEERQRGNFPDRFSGHQFPNYSSELNVNALLLGDSALYLCASSFPGVINEQFFGPGTRLTVL.

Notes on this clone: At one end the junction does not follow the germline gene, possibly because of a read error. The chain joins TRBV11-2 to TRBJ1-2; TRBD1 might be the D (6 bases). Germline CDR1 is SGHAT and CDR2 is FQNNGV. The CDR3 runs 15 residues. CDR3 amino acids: CARSPGAGERGGYTF. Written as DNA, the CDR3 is TGTGCCCGCAGCCCTGGGGCAGGGGAAAGGGGGGGCTACACCTTC.

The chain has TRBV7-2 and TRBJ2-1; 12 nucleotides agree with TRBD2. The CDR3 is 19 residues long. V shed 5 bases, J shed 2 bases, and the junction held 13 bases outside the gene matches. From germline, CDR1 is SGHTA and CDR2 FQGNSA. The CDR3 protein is CASSLESRGLAGTYNEQFF. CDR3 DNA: TGTGCCAGCAGCCTAGAATCCCGAGGACTAGCGGGGACCTACAATGAGCAGTTCTTC.